One and the same sample provided the 32 T cell receptor beta chains below, sequenced in a study of cytomegalovirus exposure and HLA in healthy donors. The PCR used 60 Vbeta and 13 Jbeta primers. Sequencing used immunoSEQ multiplex PCR; TCRdb keeps in-frame clones, though not all of them. This table holds around 220,000 clones, about 79% found once. Specimen: PBMCs. The receptor set was obtained from a man between 18 and 29 years old in good health and CMV-seronegative.

The J gene is TRBJ2-7, the V gene TRBV27; TRBD2 aligns across 14 bases. From germline, CDR1 is MNHEY and CDR2 SMNVEV (reference sequence). The CDR3 consists of 15 residues. With V trimmed by 5 bases and J by 4 bases, 4 bases remained unmatched. The CDR3 protein is CASSMGLAGVYEQYF. As DNA, the CDR3 is TGTGCCAGCAGTATGGGACTAGCGGGAGTGTACGAGCAGTACTTC.

This sequence joins TRBV30 and TRBJ2-2; 7 nucleotides align to TRBD1. Germline V CDR1 and CDR2: GTSNPN, SVGIG (reference sequence). This CDR3 is built from 14 residues. Trimming at V came to 5 bases and at J to 0 bases, leaving 3 bases not matched to a gene. The CDR3 sequence is CAWPGTANTGELFF. The CDR3 coding sequence is TGTGCCTGGCCAGGGACAGCGAACACCGGGGAGCTGTTTTTT.

The rearrangement uses TRBV18 and TRBJ2-7; a weak D match, TRBD2 (6 bases). V lost 1 base, J lost 0 bases, and 7 bases lay in between. This CDR3 contains 14 residues. Germline V CDR1 and CDR2: KGHSH, LQKENI. The DNA for the CDR3 is TGTGCCAGCTCACCACGGGAGGACTCCTACGAGCAGTACTTC. It codes for CASSPREDSYEQYF.

This clone was found a few times. The chain uses TRBV5-1 and TRBJ2-1; 7 nucleotides align to TRBD1. Germline V gene data show CDR1 as SGHRS and CDR2 as YFSETQ. The junction had 7 bases not matched to a gene; V was cut back by 0 bases and J by 7 bases. This CDR3 spans 15 amino acids. The CDR3, as DNA: TGCGCCAGCAGCTTGGCGGCGACAGGGAAGAATGAGCAGTTCTTC. This codes for CASSLAATGKNEQFF.

The chain is built from TRBV5-1 and TRBJ2-7, with 13 positions matching TRBD2. The CDR3 sequence is 15 residues long. V lost 4 bases, J lost 7 bases, and 8 bases stayed unmatched. Germline V CDR1 and CDR2: SGHRS, YFSETQ. The CDR3 spells CASSPGLAGEGEQYF. As DNA, the CDR3 is TGCGCCAGCAGCCCCGGACTAGCGGGAGAGGGGGAGCAGTACTTC.

This sequence joins TRBV13 and TRBJ1-2; perhaps TRBD1 as D (5 bases). This CDR3 spans 16 amino acids. The V and J ends lost 5 bases and 0 bases respectively, with 16 bases between them. From germline, CDR1 is PRHDT and CDR2 FYEKMQ (reference sequence). CDR3 nucleotide sequence: TGTGCCAGCAGCCTAGACAGTACGTTTACTAACTATGGCTACACCTTC. It encodes CASSLDSTFTNYGYTF. The full variable domain, with the rest looked up from reference TRBV13 and TRBJ1-2, is AAGVIQSPRHLIKEKRETATLKCYPIPRHDTVYWYQQGPGQDPQFLISFYEKMQSDKGSIPDRFSAQQFSDYHSELNMSSLELGDSALYFCASSLDSTFTNYGYTFGSGTRLTVV.

This clone was seen more than once but under ten times. The chain is built from TRBV19 and TRBJ2-3; 8 positions agree with TRBD2. V lost 5 bases, J lost 0 bases, and 13 bases stayed unmatched. The CDR3 has 18 amino acids. From germline, CDR1 is LNHDA and CDR2 SQIVND (reference sequence). CDR3 amino acids: CASSRLAGGRPSTDTQYF. CDR3 in DNA: TGTGCCAGTAGTCGATTGGCGGGGGGTCGACCTAGCACAGATACGCAGTATTTT.

The chain combines TRBV27 with TRBJ2-1; weak D call: TRBD2 (6 bases). Germline V gene data show CDR1 as MNHEY and CDR2 as SMNVEV (reference sequence). The CDR3 is 14 residues long. Deletions cut 3 bases from V and 3 bases from J, with 9 bases between. The CDR3: CASSFSGLYNEQFF. CDR3 nucleotide sequence: TGTGCCAGCAGTTTCAGCGGGCTCTACAATGAGCAGTTCTTC.

This clone was picked up a small number of times. This rearrangement joins TRBV27 to TRBJ1-4; maybe TRBD1 (6 bases). V was clipped by 2 bases and J by 13 bases, with 17 bases between them. Germline values: CDR1 MNHEY, CDR2 SMNVEV (reference sequence). The CDR3 contains 14 residues. CDR3 coding DNA: TGTGCCAGCAGTTTAGGCAGGGACATTCCCATACTGTTTTTT. It specifies CASSLGRDIPILFF.

This clone occurred a few times. V usage is TRBV5-4 and J usage is TRBJ2-1, with TRBD2 as a possible D gene (6 bases). Germline V gene lookup returns CDR1 SGHNT and CDR2 YYREEE (reference sequence). The CDR3 extends over 16 amino acids. The ends were cut back, 4 bases at V and 0 bases at J, with 14 bases in the middle. Here the CDR3 DNA reads TGTGCCAGCAGCGCATCACGCGGGACCTCCTACAATGAGCAGTTCTTC. This translates into CASSASRGTSYNEQFF. Looking up the rest from reference TRBV5-4 and TRBJ2-1 gives the full variable domain: ETGVTQSPTHLIKTRGQQVTLRCSSQSGHNTVSWYQQALGQGPQFIFQYYREEENGRGNFPPRFSGLQFPNYSSELNVNALELDDSALYLCASSASRGTSYNEQFFGPGTRLTVL.

The chain links TRBV2 to TRBJ2-2; 7 nucleotides line up with TRBD2. This CDR3 is built from 16 residues. Trimming removed 6 bases from V and 1 base from J; junction bases left unmatched: 8. CDR1 and CDR2 (germline): SNHLY, FYNNEI. As DNA, the CDR3 is TGTGCCAGCAGAAAGGGGTCTAGCGGGAACACCGGGGAGCTGTTTTTT. Protein product: CASRKGSSGNTGELFF. The variable domain in full, with the rest retrieved from reference TRBV2 and TRBJ2-2, is EPEVTQTPSHQVTQMGQEVILRCVPISNHLYFYWYRQILGQKVEFLVSFYNNEISEKSEIFDDQFSVERPDGSNFTLKIRSTKLEDSAMYFCASRKGSSGNTGELFFGEGSRLTVL.

The rearrangement uses TRBV10-3 and TRBJ2-3, with D possibly TRBD2 on 5 matching bases. The germline gives CDR1 ENHRY, CDR2 SYGVKD. CDR3 size: 15 residues. Trimming left V 0 bases short and J 4 bases short, with 11 bases between. The CDR3 sequence: CAISESTSGADTQYF. DNA of the CDR3: TGTGCCATCAGTGAGTCAACGAGCGGAGCAGATACGCAGTATTTT.

The chain recombines TRBV29-1 with TRBJ2-2; D may be TRBD2 (5 bases). In germline, CDR1 is SQVTM, CDR2 ANQGSEA. Trimming took 6 bases from V and 0 from J, leaving 17 bases between them. CDR3 length equals 16 residues. This chain's CDR3 is CSVAPTTPANTGELFF. The CDR3, as DNA: TGCAGCGTCGCACCGACTACCCCAGCGAACACCGGGGAGCTGTTTTTT.

The chain has TRBV19 and TRBJ1-5; 7 bases align to TRBD1. Germline values: CDR1 LNHDA, CDR2 SQIVND (reference sequence). CDR3 size: 17 residues. Trimming removed 7 bases from V and 2 bases from J; junction bases left unmatched: 14. This CDR3 is CASMAWWGQGGNQPQHF. CDR3 bases: TGTGCCAGTATGGCGTGGTGGGGCCAGGGGGGCAATCAGCCCCAGCATTTT.

The chain recombines TRBV27 with TRBJ1-2, with D possibly matching TRBD1 (5 bases). Germline CDR1 MNHEY, CDR2 SMNVEV (reference sequence). V lost 3 bases to trimming and J lost 3 bases, with 11 bases between them. The length of the CDR3 is 14 residues. CDR3 sequence (DNA): TGTGCCAGCAGTTTCCTCGGGGGGGACTATGGCTACACCTTC. Its protein product is CASSFLGGDYGYTF.

The chain joins TRBV11-3 to TRBJ1-1, with D perhaps TRBD1 (5 bases). Between the trimmed V and J ends, which lost 3 bases and 2 bases, there was a span of 13 bases. Germline CDR1 and CDR2: SGHNT and YENEEA. This CDR3 is 15 amino acids long. This CDR3 reads CASSFFSGTNTEAFF. CDR3 nucleotide sequence: TGTGCCAGCAGCTTCTTTTCAGGGACTAACACTGAAGCTTTCTTT.

The chain carries TRBV28 and TRBJ1-2; D is unresolved. There are 13 residues in the CDR3. Trimming removed 2 bases at V and 6 bases at J, with 10 bases between. CDR1 and CDR2 from the germline V gene are MDHEN and SYDVKM. CDR3 in amino acids: CASSLQFWHGYTF. The CDR3 DNA is TGTGCCAGCAGTTTACAATTTTGGCATGGCTACACCTTC.

CDR3 loop: CASSSGTGPVEQYF. In DNA, the CDR3 is TGTGCCAGCTCCTCCGGGACAGGGCCTGTCGAGCAGTACTTC. The chain links TRBV18 to TRBJ2-7, with TRBD1 matching 9 bases. The CDR3 totals 14 residues. V shed 6 bases, J shed 6 bases, and the junction held 9 bases outside the gene matches. Germline V lookup: CDR1 KGHSH, CDR2 LQKENI.

J is TRBJ2-2 and V is TRBV12-5; 11 bases agree with TRBD2. Germline assignment: CDR1 LGHNT and CDR2 FRNRAP. This CDR3 region has 16 residues. Germline trimming cut 5 bases from V and 1 base from J; bases unmatched to any gene: 3. The CDR3 region has the DNA TGTGCTAGTGGTACCGGGACTAGCGGGAACACCGGGGAGCTGTTTTTT. Translation gives CASGTGTSGNTGELFF.

The chain carries TRBV7-2 and TRBJ2-3; D gene uncertain. The CDR3 consists of 13 residues. Trimming removed 2 bases at V and 5 bases at J, with 8 bases between. Germline CDR1 reads SGHTA; CDR2 reads FQGNSA. The DNA for the CDR3 is TGTGCCAGCAGCTTAATATCCGGAGATACGCAGTATTTT. Translated: CASSLISGDTQYF.

The chain has TRBV27 and TRBJ2-3, with TRBD1 as a possible D gene (5 bases). The V gene's germline CDR1 is MNHEY and CDR2 SMNVEV (reference sequence). Deletions cut 3 bases from V and 4 bases from J, with 8 bases between. CDR3 size: 13 residues. The CDR3, as DNA: TGTGCCAGCAGTTTGCAGGGCCCAGATACGCAGTATTTT. Amino acid sequence: CASSLQGPDTQYF.

The chain combines TRBV6-5 with TRBJ1-2; perhaps TRBD1 as D (6 bases). V shed 0 bases and J shed 2 bases, with 10 bases lying between them. Per germline, CDR1 MNHEY and CDR2 SVGAGI. The CDR3 contains 15 residues. The CDR3 DNA is TGTGCCAGCAGTTACTCTTCAGGACAGAACTATGGCTACACCTTC. It specifies CASSYSSGQNYGYTF.

This clone was recorded only once. This chain joins TRBV27 and TRBJ2-3; 12 nucleotides agree with TRBD2. The CDR3 extends over 13 amino acids. V gave up 8 bases and J gave up 6 bases; unmatched junction bases: 3. Germline-derived CDR1 and CDR2 are MNHEY and SMNVEV (reference sequence). This CDR3 is CASHGLAGDTQYF. The CDR3 DNA reads TGTGCCAGCCATGGACTAGCGGGGGATACGCAGTATTTT.

This sequence joins TRBV14 and TRBJ2-3; 9 bases agree with TRBD2. Losses at the gene ends were 4 bases for V and 2 bases for J; bases not matched to a gene: 10. CDR1 and CDR2 (germline): SGHDN, FVKESK. The CDR3 is made up of 17 amino acids. CDR3 in amino acids: CASSPRSGGRSTDTQYF. In DNA, the CDR3 is TGTGCCAGCAGCCCCCGTAGCGGGGGCCGGTCCACAGATACGCAGTATTTT.

This chain connects TRBV15 to TRBJ2-7, with D maybe TRBD2 (5 bases). This CDR3 spans 14 amino acids. The V gene lost 5 bases and the J gene lost 0 bases, with 11 bases spanning the gap. CDR1 LNHNV and CDR2 YYDKDF come from the germline V gene (reference sequence). The DNA for the CDR3 is TGTGCCACCAGCCAGTCGGGGAACTCCTACGAGCAGTACTTC. Translating gives CATSQSGNSYEQYF.

The table lists this clone with a few counts. This chain uses TRBV7-3 with TRBJ2-2; TRBD2 aligns across 13 bases. The germline CDR1 and CDR2 sequences are SGHTA and FQGTGA. Unmatched junction bases numbered 8, after V lost 6 bases and J lost 7 bases. The CDR3 spans 16 residues. The CDR3 region is CASRDAGTSGIGELFF. CDR3 DNA: TGTGCCAGCAGAGACGCCGGGACTAGCGGGATCGGGGAGCTGTTTTTT.

The gene calls are TRBV7-8 and TRBJ2-2, with a weak D call TRBD1 (5 bases). This CDR3 contains 16 residues. Trimming pared 6 bases from V and 1 base from J, leaving 15 bases between. Germline V lookup: CDR1 SGHVS, CDR2 FQNEAQ. CDR3 residues: CASSSGYPGNTGELFF. CDR3 DNA: TGTGCCAGCAGTTCAGGGTACCCGGGGAACACCGGGGAGCTGTTTTTT.

V and J are TRBV6-6 and TRBJ2-1, with D possibly TRBD2 on 6 matching bases. Between the trimmed V and J ends, which lost 4 bases and 6 bases, there was a span of 16 bases. The CDR3 spans 15 residues. CDR1 is MNHNY and CDR2 is SVGAGI in the germline V gene (reference sequence). DNA of the CDR3: TGTGCCAGCAGTTGGGGCCGACTAGTGGGCAATGAGCAGTTCTTC. As protein: CASSWGRLVGNEQFF.

This chain joins TRBV7-3 and TRBJ1-5; D is ambiguous. This CDR3 region has 12 residues. Germline loops: CDR1 SGHTA, CDR2 FQGTGA. V was clipped by 5 bases and J by 9 bases, with 11 bases between them. The CDR3 DNA reads as TGTGCCAGCAGCCCACGAGCACGGCCCCAGCATTTT. This encodes CASSPRARPQHF.

This chain connects TRBV6-5 to TRBJ2-1; D is possibly TRBD2 (9 bases). The CDR3 totals 15 residues. V lost 5 bases and J 4 bases, leaving 15 bases between the germline ends. Germline V gene data show CDR1 as MNHEY and CDR2 as SVGAGI. The CDR3 is CASSLAGQEYNEQFF. The CDR3 nucleotides read TGTGCCAGCAGTCTAGCGGGACAGGAGTACAATGAGCAGTTCTTC.

A single count supports this clone. The V and J genes are TRBV19 and TRBJ2-7, with 8 bases that match TRBD2. The V and J ends lost 6 bases and 3 bases, in that order; junction bases with no gene match: 13. There are 16 residues in the CDR3. The germline V gene has CDR1 LNHDA and CDR2 SQIVND (reference sequence). The CDR3 DNA follows: TGTGCCAGTAGAGCCCCTCGGGGCAGCGGGGGCTACGAGCAGTACTTC. It encodes CASRAPRGSGGYEQYF.

This clone was found once. The chain recombines TRBV2 with TRBJ2-2; 10 bases match TRBD2. The ends lost 6 bases at V and 6 bases at J; junction bases unmatched: 7. The germline V gene encodes CDR1 SNHLY and CDR2 FYNNEI. The CDR3 contains 15 residues. The DNA of the CDR3 is TGTGCCAGCAGGCCTAGCGGGGGAGGCCCCGGGGAGCTGTTTTTT. Translating it yields CASRPSGGGPGELFF.